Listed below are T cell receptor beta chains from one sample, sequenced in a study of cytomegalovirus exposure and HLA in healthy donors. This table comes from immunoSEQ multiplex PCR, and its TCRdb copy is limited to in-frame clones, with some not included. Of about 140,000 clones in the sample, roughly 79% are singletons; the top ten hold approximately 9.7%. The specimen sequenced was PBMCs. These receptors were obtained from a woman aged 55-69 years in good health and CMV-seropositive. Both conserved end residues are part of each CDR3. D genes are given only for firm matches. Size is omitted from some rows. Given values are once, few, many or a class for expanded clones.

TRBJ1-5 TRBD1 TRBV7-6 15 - TGTGCCAGCAGCTTAGGCCAGGGGGCGGGTCAGCCCCAGCATTTT CASSLGQGAGQPQHF
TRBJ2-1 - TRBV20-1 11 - TGCAGTGCTCTCACTAGTTATGAGCAGTTCTTC CSALTSYEQFF
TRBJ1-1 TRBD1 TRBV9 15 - TGTGCCAGCAGTCTCCAGGGGGCGTCGGACACTGAAGCTTTCTTT CASSLQGASDTEAFF
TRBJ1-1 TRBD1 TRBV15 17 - TGTGCCACCAGCAGACCCTACTTGGGACAGGGGAGCACTGAAGCTTTCTTT CATSRPYLGQGSTEAFF
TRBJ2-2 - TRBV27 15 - TGTGCCAGGCATGGCGGGGAGCCCGACACCGGGGAGCTGTTTTTT CARHGGEPDTGELFF
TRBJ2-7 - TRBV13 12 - TGTGCCAGCAGCACTTCCCGGAGCGAGCAGTACTTC CASSTSRSEQYF
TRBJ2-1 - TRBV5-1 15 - TGCGCCAGCAGCTTCTCTCCGGAGGGGTACAATGAGCAGTTCTTC CASSFSPEGYNEQFF
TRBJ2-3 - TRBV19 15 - TGTGCCAGTAGTATCCCACATGCAGGGGCAGATACGCAGTATTTT CASSIPHAGADTQYF
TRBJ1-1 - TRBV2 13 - TGTGCCAGCAGGGGTACAGCGAACACTGAAGCTTTCTTT CASRGTANTEAFF
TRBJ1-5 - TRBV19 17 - TGTGCCAGTAGTAGAGGGTATAGACTAGGGGGCAATCAGCCCCAGCATTTT CASSRGYRLGGNQPQHF
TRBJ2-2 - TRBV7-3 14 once TGTGCCAGCAGCGTCCGGGAGAGACAAGGGGAGCTGTTTTTT CASSVRERQGELFF
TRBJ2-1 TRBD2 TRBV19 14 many TGTGCCAGTAGTATCGGGGGGGCCTACAATGAGCAGTTCTTC CASSIGGAYNEQFF
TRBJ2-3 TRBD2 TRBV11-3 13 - TGTGCCAGCAGCCGTCGGGGGGGAGATACGCAGTATTTT CASSRRGGDTQYF
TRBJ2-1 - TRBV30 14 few TGTGCCTGGAGTATTGGACAGCTAAACAATGAGCAGTTCTTC CAWSIGQLNNEQFF
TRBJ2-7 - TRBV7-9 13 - TGTGCCAGCAGCCTAGCAGGGGCATCGGTGCAGTACTTC CASSLAGASVQYF
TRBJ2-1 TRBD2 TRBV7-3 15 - TGTGCCAGCAGCTCCTCCGGCCGGGGGGACAATGAGCAGTTCTTC CASSSSGRGDNEQFF
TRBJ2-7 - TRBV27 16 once TGTGCCAGCAGTTTATTAAATCCTAGCAGTTTGGACGAGCAGTACTTC CASSLLNPSSLDEQYF
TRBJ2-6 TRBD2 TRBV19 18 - TGTGCCAGTACCGGGGGGGTGGCGGGAGGGCCTGGGGCCAACGTCCTGACTTTC CASTGGVAGGPGANVLTF
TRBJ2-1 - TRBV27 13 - TGTGCCAGCAGTTCGGGATCCTACAATGAGCAGTTCTTC CASSSGSYNEQFF
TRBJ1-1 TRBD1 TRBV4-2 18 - TGTGCCAGCAGCCAAGATCTGGCACAGGGGGCTTTCGACACTGAAGCTTTCTTT CASSQDLAQGAFDTEAFF
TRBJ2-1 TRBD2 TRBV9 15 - TGTGCCAGCAGCAGACTAGCGGTAATATACAATGAGCAGTTCTTC CASSRLAVIYNEQFF
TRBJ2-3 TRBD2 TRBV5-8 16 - TGTGCCAGCAGTTCACCGCTAGCGGGGGTGGGAGATACGCAGTATTTT CASSSPLAGVGDTQYF
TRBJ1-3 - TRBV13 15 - TGTGCCAGCAGCTTCGGGGGAGTAGCTGGAAACACCATATATTTT CASSFGGVAGNTIYF
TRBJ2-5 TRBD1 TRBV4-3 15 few TGCGCCAGCAGCCAGAGGGGACAGGGGATGGAGACCCAGTACTTC CASSQRGQGMETQYF
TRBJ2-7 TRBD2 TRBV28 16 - TGTGCCAGCAGTCCCTGGGGGGGACTACGACCCTACGAGCAGTACTTC CASSPWGGLRPYEQYF
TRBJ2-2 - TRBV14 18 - TGTGCCAGCAGCCATCTCCGACAGGCCCTGGGCGAGGGCGGGGAGCTGTTTTTT CASSHLRQALGEGGELFF
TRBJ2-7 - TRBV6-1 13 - TGTGCCAGCACGAGGACACGAACCTACGAGCAGTACTTC CASTRTRTYEQYF
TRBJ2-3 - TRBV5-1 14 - TGCGCCAGCAGCTTGCAGGGAAGCACAGATACGCAGTATTTT CASSLQGSTDTQYF
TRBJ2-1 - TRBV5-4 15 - TGTGCCAGCAGCTGGGGTAGCGCGTCCTACAATGAGCAGTTCTTC CASSWGSASYNEQFF
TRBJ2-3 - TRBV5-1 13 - TGCGCCAGCAGCTTGGCCGCACAACATACGCAGTATTTT CASSLAAQHTQYF
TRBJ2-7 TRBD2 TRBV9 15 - TGTGCCAGCAGCGTAGGGGCGGGAGGGACCTACGAGCAGTACTTC CASSVGAGGTYEQYF
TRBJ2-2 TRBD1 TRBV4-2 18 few TGTGCCAGCAGCCAAGAAAGAGGGGGCCCAGGGTTGTCCGGGGAGCTGTTTTTT CASSQERGGPGLSGELFF
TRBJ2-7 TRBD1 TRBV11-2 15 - TGTGCCAGCAGTGACACCGGGACAGGGGCCTACGAGCAGTACTTC CASSDTGTGAYEQYF
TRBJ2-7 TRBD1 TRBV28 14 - TGTGCCAGCAGTACGGGACAGACTTCCTACGAGCAGTACTTC CASSTGQTSYEQYF
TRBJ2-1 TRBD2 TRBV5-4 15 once TGTGCCAGCAGCTTGGCAAGGGAGGGAAGGACTGAGCAGTTCTTC CASSLAREGRTEQFF
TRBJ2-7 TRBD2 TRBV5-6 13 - TGTGCCAGCAGCTTGGAGGGGCGGGGGGAGCAGTACTTC CASSLEGRGEQYF
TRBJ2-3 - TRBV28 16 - TGTGCCAGCAGTTCCGCGGGCCCGGCCCGCACAGATACGCAGTATTTT CASSSAGPARTDTQYF
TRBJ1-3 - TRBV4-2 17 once TGTGCCAGCAGCCAAGAGGCTAGGTCAGGGACTGGAAACACCATATATTTT CASSQEARSGTGNTIYF
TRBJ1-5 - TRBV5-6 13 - TGTGCCAGCAGCTCAGAGGGCAATCAGCCCCAGCATTTT CASSSEGNQPQHF
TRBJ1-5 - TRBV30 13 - TGTGCCTGGGAGCAGGGAGGGGGTCAGCCCCAGCATTTT CAWEQGGGQPQHF
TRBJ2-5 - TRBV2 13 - TGTGCCAGCGGTCTGGGGGCCGCGGAGACCCAGTACTTC CASGLGAAETQYF
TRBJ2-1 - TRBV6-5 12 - TGTGCCAGCACTAGAACTGGGGGCGAGCAGTTCTTC CASTRTGGEQFF
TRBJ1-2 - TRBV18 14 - TGTGCCAGCTCCCCAGTGGGGGCACAGGGTGGCTACACCTTC CASSPVGAQGGYTF
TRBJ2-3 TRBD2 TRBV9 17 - TGTGCCAGCAGCCGGGGGGATGGGGGAGGTGGCACAGATACGCAGTATTTT CASSRGDGGGGTDTQYF
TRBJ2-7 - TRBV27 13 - TGTGCCACCAGGGCTGATCTCTCCTACGAGCAGTACTTC CATRADLSYEQYF
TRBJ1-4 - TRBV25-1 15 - TGTGCCAGCAGTGATAGGGGGTCACTAAATGAAAAACTGTTTTTT CASSDRGSLNEKLFF
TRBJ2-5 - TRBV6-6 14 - TGTGCCAGCAGTTACGCGTCGGGGAGTGAGACCCAGTACTTC CASSYASGSETQYF
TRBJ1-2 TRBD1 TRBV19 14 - TGTGCCAGTAGTACGCCGGACAGGGAGGTTGCCTACACCTTC CASSTPDREVAYTF
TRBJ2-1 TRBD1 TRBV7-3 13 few TGTGCCAGCGGGCGACAGGGGAACAATGAGCAGTTCTTC CASGRQGNNEQFF